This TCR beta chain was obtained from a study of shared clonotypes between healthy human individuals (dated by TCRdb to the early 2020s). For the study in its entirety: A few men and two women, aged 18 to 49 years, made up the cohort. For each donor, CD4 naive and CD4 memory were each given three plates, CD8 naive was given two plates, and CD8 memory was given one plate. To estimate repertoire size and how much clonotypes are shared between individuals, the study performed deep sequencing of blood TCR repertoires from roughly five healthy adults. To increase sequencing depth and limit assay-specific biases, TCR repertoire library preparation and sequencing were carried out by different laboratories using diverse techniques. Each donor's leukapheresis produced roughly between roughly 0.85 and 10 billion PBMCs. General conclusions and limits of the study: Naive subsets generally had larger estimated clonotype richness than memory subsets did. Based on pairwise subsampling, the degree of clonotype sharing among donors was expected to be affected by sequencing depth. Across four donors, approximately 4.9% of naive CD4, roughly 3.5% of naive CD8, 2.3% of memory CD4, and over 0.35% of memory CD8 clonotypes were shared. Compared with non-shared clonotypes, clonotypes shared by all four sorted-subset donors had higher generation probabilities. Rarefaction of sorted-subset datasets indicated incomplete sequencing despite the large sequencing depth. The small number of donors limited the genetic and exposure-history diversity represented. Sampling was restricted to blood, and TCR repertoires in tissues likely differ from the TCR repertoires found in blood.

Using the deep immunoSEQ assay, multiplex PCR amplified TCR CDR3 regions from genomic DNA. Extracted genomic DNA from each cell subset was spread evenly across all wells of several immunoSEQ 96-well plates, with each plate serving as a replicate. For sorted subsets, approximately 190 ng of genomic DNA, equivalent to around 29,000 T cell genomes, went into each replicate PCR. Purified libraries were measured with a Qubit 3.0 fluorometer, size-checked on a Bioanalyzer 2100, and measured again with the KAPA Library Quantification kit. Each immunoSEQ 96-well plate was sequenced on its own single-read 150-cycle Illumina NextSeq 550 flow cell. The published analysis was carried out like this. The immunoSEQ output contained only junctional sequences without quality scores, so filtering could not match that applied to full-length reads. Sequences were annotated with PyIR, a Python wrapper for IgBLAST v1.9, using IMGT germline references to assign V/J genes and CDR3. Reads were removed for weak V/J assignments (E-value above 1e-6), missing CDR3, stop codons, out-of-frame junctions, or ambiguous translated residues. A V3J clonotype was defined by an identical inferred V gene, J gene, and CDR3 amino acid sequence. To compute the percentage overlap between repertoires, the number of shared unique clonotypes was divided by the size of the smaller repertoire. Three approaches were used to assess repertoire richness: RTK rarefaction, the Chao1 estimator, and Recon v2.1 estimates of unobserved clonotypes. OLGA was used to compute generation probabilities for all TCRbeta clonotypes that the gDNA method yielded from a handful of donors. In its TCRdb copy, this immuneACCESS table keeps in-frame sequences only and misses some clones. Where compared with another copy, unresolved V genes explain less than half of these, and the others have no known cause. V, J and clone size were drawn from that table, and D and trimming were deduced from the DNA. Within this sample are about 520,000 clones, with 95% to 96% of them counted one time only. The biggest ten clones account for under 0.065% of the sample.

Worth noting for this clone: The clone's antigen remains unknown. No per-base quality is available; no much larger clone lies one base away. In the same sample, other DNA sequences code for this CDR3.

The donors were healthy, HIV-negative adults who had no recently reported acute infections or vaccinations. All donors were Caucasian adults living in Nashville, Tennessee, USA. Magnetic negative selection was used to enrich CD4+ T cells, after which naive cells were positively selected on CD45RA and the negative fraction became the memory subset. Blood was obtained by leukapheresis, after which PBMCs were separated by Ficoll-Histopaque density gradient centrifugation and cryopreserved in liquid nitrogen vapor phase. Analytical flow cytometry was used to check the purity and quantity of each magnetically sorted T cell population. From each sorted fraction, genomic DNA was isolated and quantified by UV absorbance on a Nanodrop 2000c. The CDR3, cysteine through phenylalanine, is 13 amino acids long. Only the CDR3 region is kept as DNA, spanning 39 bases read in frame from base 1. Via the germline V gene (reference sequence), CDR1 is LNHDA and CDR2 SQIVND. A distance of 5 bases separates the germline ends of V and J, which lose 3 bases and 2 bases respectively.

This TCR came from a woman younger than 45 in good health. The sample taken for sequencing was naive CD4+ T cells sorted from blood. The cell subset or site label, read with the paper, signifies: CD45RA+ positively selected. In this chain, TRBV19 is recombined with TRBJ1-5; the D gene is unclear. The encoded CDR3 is CASSIGRNQPQHF. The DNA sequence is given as TGTGCCAGTAGTATTGGGCGCAATCAGCCCCAGCATTTT.